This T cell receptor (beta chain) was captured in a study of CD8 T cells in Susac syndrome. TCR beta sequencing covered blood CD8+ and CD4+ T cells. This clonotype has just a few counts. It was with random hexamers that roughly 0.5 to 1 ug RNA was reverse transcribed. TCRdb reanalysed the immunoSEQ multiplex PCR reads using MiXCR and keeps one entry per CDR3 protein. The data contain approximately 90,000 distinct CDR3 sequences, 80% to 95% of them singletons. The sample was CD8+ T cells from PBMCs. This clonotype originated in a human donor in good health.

This CDR3 reads CASRELAASSYEQYF. CDR3 DNA: TGTGCCAGCAGGGAACTAGCGGCGAGCTCCTACGAGCAGTACTTC. The V call is TRBV2, the J call TRBJ2-7; 8 nucleotides line up with TRBD2. The V segment lost 6 bases and the J segment 0 bases; nucleotides outside the gene matches: 7. This CDR3 has 15 amino acids. Germline V gene sequence: CDR1 SNHLY, CDR2 FYNNEI.